The clone carrying this T cell receptor (beta chain) was recorded at least ten times. Its antigen is unidentified. This entry belongs to a study of T-cell memory formation after mild COVID-19. Findings of the study overall: Among contracting clones, CD4+ were mainly CM/EM and CD8+ enriched in EMRA. Several responding clones turned up in pre-infection memory, indicating that cross-reactive memory may have taken part.

TCRdb independently ran MiXCR on the 5' RACE reads; one entry per CDR3 protein. In the table there are about 190,000 distinct CDR3 sequences, around 30% of which are singletons. This CDR3 region has 15 residues. V lost 2 bases and J 0 bases, leaving 9 bases between the germline ends. Germline loops: CDR1 ENHRY, CDR2 SYGVKD. This chain connects TRBV10-3 to TRBJ2-3, with D perhaps given as TRBD1 or TRBD2 (6 bases each). The sequencing input was PBMCs or a T cell subset sorted from them (not recorded which). The TCR comes from an adult woman who had mild COVID-19 (a few samples of this study predate the infection). Cell type and time point are not known. As DNA, the CDR3 is TGTGCCATCAGTGAGCGGGGGCCAAGCACAGATACGCAGTATTTT. Translation: CAISERGPSTDTQYF.